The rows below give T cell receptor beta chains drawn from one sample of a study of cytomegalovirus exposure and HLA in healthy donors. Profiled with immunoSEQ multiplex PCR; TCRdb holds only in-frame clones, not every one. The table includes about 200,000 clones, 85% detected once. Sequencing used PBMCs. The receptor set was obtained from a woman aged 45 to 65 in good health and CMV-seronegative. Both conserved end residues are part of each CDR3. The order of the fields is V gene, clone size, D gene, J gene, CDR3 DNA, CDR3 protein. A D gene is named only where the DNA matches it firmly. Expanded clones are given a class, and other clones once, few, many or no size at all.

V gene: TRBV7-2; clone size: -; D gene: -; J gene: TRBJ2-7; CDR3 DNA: TGTGCCAGCAGCTCTAGTTCCCACGAGCAGTACTTC; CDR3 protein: CASSSSSHEQYF
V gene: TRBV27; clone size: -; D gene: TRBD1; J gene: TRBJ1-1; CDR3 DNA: TGTGCCAGCAGTCCTCGACAGGGGAGTGAAGCTTTCTTT; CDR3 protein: CASSPRQGSEAFF
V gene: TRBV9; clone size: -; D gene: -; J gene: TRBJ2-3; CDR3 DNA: TGTGCCAGCAGCGCCTCCCACAGGATAGATACGCAGTATTTT; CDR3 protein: CASSASHRIDTQYF
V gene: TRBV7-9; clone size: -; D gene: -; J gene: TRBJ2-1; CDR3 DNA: TGTGCCAGCAGCTTAGCCACCTCGGGGTTAACGAACAATGAGCAGTTCTTC; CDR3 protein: CASSLATSGLTNNEQFF
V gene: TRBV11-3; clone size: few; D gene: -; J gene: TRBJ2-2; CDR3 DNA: TGTGCCAGCAGCTCTCGGGGAACCACCGGGGAGCTGTTTTTT; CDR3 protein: CASSSRGTTGELFF
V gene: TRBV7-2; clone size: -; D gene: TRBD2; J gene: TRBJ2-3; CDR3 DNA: TGTGCCAGCAGCTTAGCAGCTAGCGGGATTAGCACAGATACGCAGTATTTT; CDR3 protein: CASSLAASGISTDTQYF
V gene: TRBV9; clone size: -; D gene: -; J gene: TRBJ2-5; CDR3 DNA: TGTGCCAGCAGCGAGGGGGGGCCGAGGGAGACCCAGTACTTC; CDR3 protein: CASSEGGPRETQYF
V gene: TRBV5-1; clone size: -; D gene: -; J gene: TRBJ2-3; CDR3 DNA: TGCGCCAGCAGCTTCAGTAGCGGCCCCACAGATACGCAGTATTTT; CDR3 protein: CASSFSSGPTDTQYF
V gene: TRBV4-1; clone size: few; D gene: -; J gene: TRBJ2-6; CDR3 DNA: TGCGCCAGCAGCCAAGATCACGGGAGTGGGGCCAACGTCCTGACTTTC; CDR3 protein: CASSQDHGSGANVLTF
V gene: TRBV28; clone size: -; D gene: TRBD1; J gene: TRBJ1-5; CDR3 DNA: TGTGCCAGCAGTTTCGGACAGGCTAGTCAGCCCCAGCATTTT; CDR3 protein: CASSFGQASQPQHF
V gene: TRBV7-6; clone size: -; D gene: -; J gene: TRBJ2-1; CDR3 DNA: TGTGCCAGCAGCATAACCTCTACCGAACCTTACAATGAGCAGTTCTTC; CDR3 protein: CASSITSTEPYNEQFF
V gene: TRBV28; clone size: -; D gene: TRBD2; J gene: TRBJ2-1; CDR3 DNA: TGTGCCAGCAGTTTAGAACTAGCGGGAGCGCTGGCCAATGAGCAGTTCTTC; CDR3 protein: CASSLELAGALANEQFF
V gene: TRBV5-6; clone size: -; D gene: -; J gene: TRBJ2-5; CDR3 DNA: TGTGCCAGCAGCTGGTCGCCGGTCCAAGAGACCCAGTACTTC; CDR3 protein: CASSWSPVQETQYF
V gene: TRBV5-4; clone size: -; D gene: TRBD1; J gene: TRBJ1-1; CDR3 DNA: TGTGCCAGCAGCGCAAAGTCCTCAGGGGGGAGGACTGAAGCTTTCTTT; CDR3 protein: CASSAKSSGGRTEAFF
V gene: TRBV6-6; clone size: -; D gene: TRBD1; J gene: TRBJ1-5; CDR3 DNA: TGTGCCAGCAGTCGGGACAGGGCGCTGGGTCGGCCCCAGCATTTT; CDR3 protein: CASSRDRALGRPQHF
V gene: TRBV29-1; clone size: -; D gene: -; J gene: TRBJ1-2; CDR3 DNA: TGCAGCGACAGGACAGACGTGAGCTATGGCTACACCTTC; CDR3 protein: CSDRTDVSYGYTF
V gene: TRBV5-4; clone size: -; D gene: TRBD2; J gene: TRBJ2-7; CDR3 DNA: TGTGCCAGCAGCTTCGGGGGAGGGCCGAATTACGAGCAGTACTTC; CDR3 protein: CASSFGGGPNYEQYF
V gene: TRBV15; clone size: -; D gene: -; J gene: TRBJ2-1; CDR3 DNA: TGTGCCACCAGCAGAGTGCAGGGTATGGTCAATGAGCAGTTCTTC; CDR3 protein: CATSRVQGMVNEQFF
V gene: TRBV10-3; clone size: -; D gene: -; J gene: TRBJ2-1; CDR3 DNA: TGTGCCATCAGTGGTCCTCCGGGACTTGAGCAGTTCTTC; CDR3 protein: CAISGPPGLEQFF
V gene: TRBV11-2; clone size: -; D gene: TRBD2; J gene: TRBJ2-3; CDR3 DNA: TGTGCCAGCAGCTACCTAGCGGGAGGGGAAGATACGCAGTATTTT; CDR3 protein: CASSYLAGGEDTQYF
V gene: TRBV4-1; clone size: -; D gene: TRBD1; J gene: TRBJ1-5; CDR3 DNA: TGCGCCAGCAGCCGAGGGGGCGGGGGCAATCAGCCCCAGCATTTT; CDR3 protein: CASSRGGGGNQPQHF
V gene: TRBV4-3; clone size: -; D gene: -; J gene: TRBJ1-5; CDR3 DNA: TGCGCCAGCAGCCAAGATAGGGGTAGCAATCAGCCCCAGCATTTT; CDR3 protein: CASSQDRGSNQPQHF
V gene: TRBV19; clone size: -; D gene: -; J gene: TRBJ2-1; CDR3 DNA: TGTGCCAGTAGTACCACGGGAGTTCATGATGAGCAGTTCTTC; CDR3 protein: CASSTTGVHDEQFF
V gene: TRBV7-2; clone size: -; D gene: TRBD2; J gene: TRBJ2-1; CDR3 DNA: TGTGCCAGCAGCTTCGGGACTAGCGGGAGCAATGAGCAGTTCTTC; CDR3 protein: CASSFGTSGSNEQFF
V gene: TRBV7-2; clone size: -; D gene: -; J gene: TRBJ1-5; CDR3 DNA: TGTGCCAGCAGCATCTATCAGGGGAGCAATCAGCCCCAGCATTTT; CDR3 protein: CASSIYQGSNQPQHF
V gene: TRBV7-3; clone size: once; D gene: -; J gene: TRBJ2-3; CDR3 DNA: TGTGCCAGCAGCACGACTAGTGGTGGAGATACGCAGTATTTT; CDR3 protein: CASSTTSGGDTQYF
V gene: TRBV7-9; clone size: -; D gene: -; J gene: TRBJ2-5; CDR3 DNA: TGTTCCAGCAGCTTAGGGGCCACCCAAGAGACCCAGTACTTC; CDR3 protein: CSSSLGATQETQYF
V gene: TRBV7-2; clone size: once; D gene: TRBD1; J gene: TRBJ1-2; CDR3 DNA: TGTGCCAGCAGCATTACCGGGACAGAGAACTATGGCTACACCTTC; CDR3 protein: CASSITGTENYGYTF
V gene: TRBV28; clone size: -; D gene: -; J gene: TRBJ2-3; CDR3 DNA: TGTGCCAGCAGTTTACCCGGGACTAGCACAGATACGCAGTATTTT; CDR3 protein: CASSLPGTSTDTQYF
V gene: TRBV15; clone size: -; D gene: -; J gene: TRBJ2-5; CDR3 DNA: TGTGCCACCAGCAGGGTTCGGGGAGTCGGCCAAGAGACCCAGTACTTC; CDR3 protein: CATSRVRGVGQETQYF
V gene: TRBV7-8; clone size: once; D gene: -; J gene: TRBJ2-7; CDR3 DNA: TGTGCCAGCAGCTTTTCCAACGAGCAGTACTTC; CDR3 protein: CASSFSNEQYF
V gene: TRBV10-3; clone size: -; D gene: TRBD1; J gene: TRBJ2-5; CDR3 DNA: TGTGCCATCAGGGGATCGGACAGGGAAAAGACCCAGTACTTC; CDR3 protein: CAIRGSDREKTQYF
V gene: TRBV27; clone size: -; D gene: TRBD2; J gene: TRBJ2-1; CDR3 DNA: TGTGCCAGCAGTTTGAGTAGCGGGACTTACAATGAGCAGTTCTTC; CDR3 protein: CASSLSSGTYNEQFF
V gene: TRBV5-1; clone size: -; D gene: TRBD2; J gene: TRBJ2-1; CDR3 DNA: TGCGCCAGCAGCTTCGGAGCGGGGACCTACAATGAGCAGTTCTTC; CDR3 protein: CASSFGAGTYNEQFF
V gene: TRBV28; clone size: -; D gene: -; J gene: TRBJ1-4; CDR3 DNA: TGTGCCAGCAGCTGGGGGGTGAATGAAAAACTGTTTTTT; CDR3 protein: CASSWGVNEKLFF
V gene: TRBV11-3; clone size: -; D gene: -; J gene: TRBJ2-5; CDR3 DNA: TGTGCCAGCAGCAGGTCGGGTGGAGAGACCCAGTACTTC; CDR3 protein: CASSRSGGETQYF
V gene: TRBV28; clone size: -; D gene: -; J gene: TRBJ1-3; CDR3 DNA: TGTGCCAGCAGTGCCCCAGGGCTTGGAAACACCATATATTTT; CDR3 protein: CASSAPGLGNTIYF
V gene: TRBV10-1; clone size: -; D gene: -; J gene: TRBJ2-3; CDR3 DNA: TGCGCCAGCAGTGAGGCCGGGGTGCAAGATACGCAGTATTTT; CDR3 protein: CASSEAGVQDTQYF
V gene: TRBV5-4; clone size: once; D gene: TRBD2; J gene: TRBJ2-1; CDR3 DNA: TGTGCCAGCAGCCCGGGACTAGCGGGAGGGAATGAGCAGTTCTTC; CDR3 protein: CASSPGLAGGNEQFF
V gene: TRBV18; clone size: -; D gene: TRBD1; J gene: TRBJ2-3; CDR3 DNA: TGTGCCAGCTCATTTACAGGGGGCTCTAGCACAGATACGCAGTATTTT; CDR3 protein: CASSFTGGSSTDTQYF
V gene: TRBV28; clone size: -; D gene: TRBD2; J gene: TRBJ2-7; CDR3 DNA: TGTGCCAGCAGACTCCGACTAGCGGGAGACGAGCAGTACTTC; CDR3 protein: CASRLRLAGDEQYF
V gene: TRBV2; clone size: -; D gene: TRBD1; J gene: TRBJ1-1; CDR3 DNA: TGTGCCGGCCGGGACAGACTTATGAACACTGAAGCTTTCTTT; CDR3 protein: CAGRDRLMNTEAFF
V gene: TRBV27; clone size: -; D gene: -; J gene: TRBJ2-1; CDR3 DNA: TGTGCCAGCAGTTCTCTAGCTGAGCAGTTCTTC; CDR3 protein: CASSSLAEQFF
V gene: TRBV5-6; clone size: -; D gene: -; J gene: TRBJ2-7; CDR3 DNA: TGTGCCAGCAGGGCCGTTGGGGGAGGCGAGCAGTACTTC; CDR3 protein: CASRAVGGGEQYF
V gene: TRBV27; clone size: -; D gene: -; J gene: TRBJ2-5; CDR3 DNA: TGTGCCAGCAGTCCTAGGCGGTACCAAGAGACCCAGTACTTC; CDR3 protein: CASSPRRYQETQYF
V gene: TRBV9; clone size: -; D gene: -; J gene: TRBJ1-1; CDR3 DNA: TGTGCCAGCAGCGTAGGTCGGAACACTGAAGCTTTCTTT; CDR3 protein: CASSVGRNTEAFF
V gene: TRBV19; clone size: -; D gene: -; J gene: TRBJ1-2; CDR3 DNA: TGTGCCAGTAGTTCCCAGGGGAATATGGCAACAGACTTC; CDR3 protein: CASSSQGNMATDF
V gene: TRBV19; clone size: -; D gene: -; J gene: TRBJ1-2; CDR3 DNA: TGTGCCAGTAGTGCCGGGACACCTACTGTGGGGAGCTACACCTTC; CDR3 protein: CASSAGTPTVGSYTF
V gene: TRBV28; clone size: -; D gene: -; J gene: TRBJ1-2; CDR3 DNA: TGTGCCAGCAGGGAAGCTAGGCGATCTAACTATGGCTACACCTTC; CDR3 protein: CASREARRSNYGYTF
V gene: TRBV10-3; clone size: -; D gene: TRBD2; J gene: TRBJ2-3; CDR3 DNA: TGTGCCATCAATAGACTAGCGGGAGGCACAGATACGCAGTATTTT; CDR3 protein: CAINRLAGGTDTQYF
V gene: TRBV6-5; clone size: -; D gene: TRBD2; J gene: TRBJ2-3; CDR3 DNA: TGTGCCAGCAGTAACTTCGGGGGGAGCACAGATACGCAGTATTTT; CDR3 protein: CASSNFGGSTDTQYF
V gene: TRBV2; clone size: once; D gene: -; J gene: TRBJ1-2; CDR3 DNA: TGTGCCAGCGGGGGCCTTGCAACTGGCTACACCTTC; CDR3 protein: CASGGLATGYTF
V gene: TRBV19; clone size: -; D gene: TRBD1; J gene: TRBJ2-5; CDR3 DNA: TGTGCCAGTAGTCCAGGGGGATCGGAGACCCAGTACTTC; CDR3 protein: CASSPGGSETQYF
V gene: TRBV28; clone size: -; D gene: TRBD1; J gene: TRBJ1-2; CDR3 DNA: TGTGCCAGCAGCCCAGGGGGAAACAACTATGGCTACACCTTC; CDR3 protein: CASSPGGNNYGYTF
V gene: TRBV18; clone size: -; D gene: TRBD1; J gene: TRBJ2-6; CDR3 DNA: TGTGCCAGCTCACTACAGGGGACCAGCTCTGGGGCCAACGTCCTGACTTTC; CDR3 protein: CASSLQGTSSGANVLTF